This TCR beta chain is drawn from a study of blood T cell repertoires in COVID-19 (dated by TCRdb to 2019 to 2021). Study-level background: Samples covering the acute and convalescent phases of COVID-19 were provided by collaborators in the United States, Italy and Spain. The repertoires were made available in a free public database intended to serve as a resource for research on the immune response to SARS-CoV-2. The samples were drawn from two sources: the first 160 participants of the ongoing ImmuneRACE study, and fewer than 1,500 subjects contributed by 6 global collaborators. Deeply sampled blood TCRbeta repertoires from subjects exposed to, actively infected with, or recovered from COVID-19 were included in the dataset. The prospective study material was composed of cDNA or gDNA derived from T cells, B-cell-depleted T cells, or PBMCs. A de-identified subject ID, COVID-19 status, age in years and sex were almost always included in the sample metadata. Where HLA class I and class II types were available, the types were taken from metadata supplied by the sample provider, not from assay-based typing. Results and caveats for the whole study, not just this receptor: How much clinical and demographic metadata was included differed by source and by participant, and the metadata was provided uncurated.

The junction shows trimming of 1 base on V and 3 bases on J, plus 4 bases between the germline ends. The germline V gene sets CDR1 to MDHEN and CDR2 to SYDVKM. From its cysteine to its phenylalanine, the CDR3 spans 12 amino acids. Just CDR3 DNA is preserved here, 36 bases in frame from base 1. As regards this clone: Its antigen remains undetermined. It has no much larger one-base neighbor in the sample; base qualities were not kept. This sample also contains other DNA sequences that code for the same CDR3.

Whole blood was collected in K2EDTA tubes by collaborating institutions according to the institutions' own protocols. For TCRbeta analysis, collaborators shipped samples as frozen whole blood, isolated PBMCs, or DNA extracted from either of those sample types. TCRbeta CDR3 regions were amplified from genomic DNA using the immunoSEQ Assay, a bias-controlled multiplex PCR. The paper's processing steps were these. Within the assay, amplification of reference gene primers was used to estimate how many nucleated cells each sample contained. To quantify the absolute abundance of each unique TCRbeta CDR3 rearrangement, sequence reads were collapsed and filtered. For each sample, productive Simpson clonality was calculated by taking the square root of Simpson's diversity index across productive rearrangements. Sourced from immuneACCESS, this table was stored by TCRdb with only in-frame sequences that have V and J called. A share of the clones is absent; for the studies checked, an unresolved V gene accounts for under half, and the remainder has no known explanation. V, J and clone size were drawn from that table, and D and trimming were deduced from the DNA. The sample profile shows 300,000 or so clones; 85% to 90% of them were found once. The ten biggest clones cover about 1.2% of the sample.

The chain links TRBV28 with TRBJ2-7; the D gene identity is not certain. The sequence was obtained from a man between 70 and 80 years old with acute or convalescent COVID-19. The sequenced sample was peripheral blood. The nucleotide sequence reads as follows: TGTGCCAGCAGTTTATCCAGCTACGAGCAGTACTTC. Translated, it gives CASSLSSYEQYF. The full variable domain, completed from the reference TRBV28 and TRBJ2-7 proteins outside the CDR3, reads DVKVTQSSRYLVKRTGEKVFLECVQDMDHENMFWYRQDPGLGLRLIYFSYDVKMKEKGDIPEGYSVSREKKERFSLILESASTNQTSMYLCASSLSSYEQYFGPGTRLTVT.